The clone carrying this TCR beta chain turned up a few times. Through a sample-barcoded 5' primer and a J-beta primer mix, a second PCR was run for 7 to 11 cycles. The authors tagged each cDNA molecule using a template-switch adaptor with 12 random nucleotides. One entry per CDR3 protein results from TCRdb running MiXCR on the 5' RACE reads. The profile shows approximately 960,000 distinct CDR3 sequences, around 29% of them singletons. Looked up from germline, CDR1 is SGHRS and CDR2 is YFSETQ. There are 15 residues in the CDR3. The V gene lost 0 bases and the J gene lost 6 bases, with 13 bases spanning the gap. The sample comes from a study of blood T cells in healthy people across ages. These data are also associated with another study on T cells of mothers and their children.

The gene calls are TRBV5-1 and TRBJ1-5; possible D gene TRBD1, 5 bases. Input material: blood. The source is a middle-aged woman in good health. CDR3 sequence: CASSLVAGHGQPQHF. Written as DNA, the CDR3 is TGCGCCAGCAGCTTGGTGGCAGGGCATGGTCAGCCCCAGCATTTT. The full variable domain, completed using reference TRBV5-1 and TRBJ1-5, is KAGVTQTPRYLIKTRGQQVTLSCSPISGHRSVSWYQQTPGQGLQFLFEYFSETQRNKGNFPGRFSGRQFSNSRSEMNVSTLELGDSALYLCASSLVAGHGQPQHFGDGTRLSIL.